This entry concerns a single T cell receptor (beta chain). Its antigen is unidentified. This specimen belongs to a study of vaccination and CD4 T cells after COVID-19. Treatment: approximately nine-day PBMC culture with coronavirus spike peptide pools or control peptides (ViraFEST assay). Cultured CD4+ T-cell DNA underwent Oncomine TCR Beta short-read sequencing. Investigators obtained genomic DNA by extraction from cultured CD4+ T cells. From the PCR reads, TCRdb called clonotypes with MiXCR, one entry per CDR3 protein. The table includes about 20,000 distinct CDR3 sequences, roughly 51% detected once. This TCR came from a human donor who had recovered from COVID-19. Material for sequencing was CD4+ T cells from blood, cultured in vitro.

CDR3 bases: TGTGCCAGCAGTGAAACGAGGGACAACCGCTACGAGCAGTACTTC. Residues: CASSETRDNRYEQYF. The rearrangement links TRBV2 to TRBJ2-7; TRBD1 might be the D (6 bases). The CDR3 runs 15 residues. Germline V lookup: CDR1 SNHLY, CDR2 FYNNEI. V shed 2 bases and J shed 3 bases, with 14 bases lying between them.